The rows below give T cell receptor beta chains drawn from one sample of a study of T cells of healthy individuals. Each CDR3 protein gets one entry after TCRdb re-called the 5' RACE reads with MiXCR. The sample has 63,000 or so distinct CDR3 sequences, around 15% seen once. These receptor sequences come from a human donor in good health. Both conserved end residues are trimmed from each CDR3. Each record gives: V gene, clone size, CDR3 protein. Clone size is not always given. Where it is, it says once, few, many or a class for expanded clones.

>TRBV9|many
ASSEPGDRNSPLH
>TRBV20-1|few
SAREDRSLETQY
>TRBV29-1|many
SVGQEVNQPQH
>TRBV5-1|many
ASSLRGGGETEAF
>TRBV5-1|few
ASSSRGQGTNTEAF
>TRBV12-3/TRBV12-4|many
ASSFRRQLQLYMNTEAF
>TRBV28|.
ASRPQGPGELF
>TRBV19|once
TSSIRTAGPDTQY
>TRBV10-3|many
AISGTGPINQPQH
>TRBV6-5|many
ASSLTSGSLRNNEQF
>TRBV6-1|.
ASSEWRGGDQPQH
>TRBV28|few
ASSLAGAGADTQY
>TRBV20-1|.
SASAGGDTGELF
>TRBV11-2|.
ASSLEVTDTQY
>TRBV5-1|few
ASTEGGGTNTEAF
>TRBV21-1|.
ASLGTYNEKLF
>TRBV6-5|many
ASSYLGEQF
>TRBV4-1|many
ASSPLVTSADTQY
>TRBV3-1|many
ASSQAFLGLPRTAIYNEQF
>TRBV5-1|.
ASSLAAAYEQY
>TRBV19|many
ASTPVLFGSTDTQY
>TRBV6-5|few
ASSYSGQSQDNSPLH
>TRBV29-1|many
SVENRGFVSETQY
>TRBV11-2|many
ASSLGQPFNEKLF
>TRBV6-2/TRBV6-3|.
ASRILAGGPYEQY
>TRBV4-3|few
ASSQEQGSSSPLH
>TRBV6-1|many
ASSLSNTGSRGNQPQH
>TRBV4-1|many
ASSKNSQGGTEAF
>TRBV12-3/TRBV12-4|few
ASSTRGRGAF
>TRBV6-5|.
ASSSGLAGGPGQETQY
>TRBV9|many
ASSVGDTEAF
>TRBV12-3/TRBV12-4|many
ASGVAFEAF
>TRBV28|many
ASSLWVGEKLF
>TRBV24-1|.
ATSEVDKDQNIQY
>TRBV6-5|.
ATTPGQGSYEQY
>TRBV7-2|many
ASSSGNQPQH
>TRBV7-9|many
ARGLAGTGELF
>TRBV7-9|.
ASSASWTGGGYT
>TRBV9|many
ASSPLFTAEQY
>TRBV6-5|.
ASSFPGVETQY